This TCR beta chain derives from a study of cytomegalovirus exposure and HLA in healthy donors. Measured with immunoSEQ multiplex PCR; TCRdb has only the in-frame clones, and not every one. The sample carries about 160,000 clones, 86% recorded once. The study, taken as a whole, reports: Through in vitro validation, three CMV-associated chains were shown to be specific for CMV antigens. That first-cohort TCR clusters tended to co-occur in the approximately 110 validation repertoires was found in a later analysis.

The donors were in the roughly 110-subject validation cohort; that cohort was separate from the approximately 670-subject first cohort. Turning to this clone: The antigen remains unidentified.

The source of this sequence is a woman younger than 45 in good health and CMV-seronegative. The sample comprised PBMCs.

The CDR3: CASSPYEGTASYEQYF. The DNA of the CDR3 is TGTGCCAGCAGCCCGTACGAGGGGACAGCCTCCTACGAGCAGTACTTC. V and J are TRBV14 and TRBJ2-7, with 7 bases identical to TRBD1. The V gene's germline CDR1 is SGHDN and CDR2 FVKESK. This CDR3 spans 16 amino acids. V shed 4 bases, J shed 0 bases, and the junction held 9 bases outside the gene matches.